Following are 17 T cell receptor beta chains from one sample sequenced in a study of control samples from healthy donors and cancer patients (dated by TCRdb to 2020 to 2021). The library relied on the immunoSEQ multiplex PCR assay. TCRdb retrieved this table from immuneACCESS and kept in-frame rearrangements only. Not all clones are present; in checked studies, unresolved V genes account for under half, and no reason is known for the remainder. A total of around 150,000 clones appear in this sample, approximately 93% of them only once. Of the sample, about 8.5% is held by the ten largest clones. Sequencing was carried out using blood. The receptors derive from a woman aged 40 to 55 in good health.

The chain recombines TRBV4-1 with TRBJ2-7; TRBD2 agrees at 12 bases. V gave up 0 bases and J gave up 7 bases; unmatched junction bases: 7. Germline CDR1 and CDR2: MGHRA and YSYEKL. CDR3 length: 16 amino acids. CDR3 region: CASSQDLAGGMWEQYF. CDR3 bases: TGCGCCAGCAGCCAAGATCTAGCGGGAGGGATGTGGGAGCAGTACTTC.

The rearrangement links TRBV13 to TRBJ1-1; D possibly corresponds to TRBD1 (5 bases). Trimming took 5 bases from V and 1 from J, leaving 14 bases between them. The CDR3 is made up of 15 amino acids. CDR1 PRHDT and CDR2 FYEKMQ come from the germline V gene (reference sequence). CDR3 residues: CASSTRWGRNTEAFF. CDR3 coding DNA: TGTGCCAGCAGCACGCGTTGGGGGAGGAACACTGAAGCTTTCTTT.

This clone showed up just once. CDR3 coding DNA: TGTGCCAGTAGTATAGAGCGTAGCCAGCCCCAGCATTTT. Translation: CASSIERSQPQHF. The genes are TRBV19 and TRBJ1-5; D remains ambiguous. The V gene's germline CDR1 is LNHDA and CDR2 SQIVND (reference sequence). Trimming took off 0 bases at V and 7 bases at J, with 7 bases between the two ends. This CDR3 spans 13 amino acids.

The CDR3 DNA reads TGTGCCATCGGAAAGACAGGGGTTCCGGGGAATGAGCAGTTCTTC. Translated, it gives CAIGKTGVPGNEQFF. The chain is built from TRBV10-3 and TRBJ2-1, with 8 bases fitting TRBD1. The CDR3 consists of 15 residues. Trimming at V came to 8 bases and at J to 7 bases, leaving 13 bases not matched to a gene. The germline V gene encodes CDR1 ENHRY and CDR2 SYGVKD.

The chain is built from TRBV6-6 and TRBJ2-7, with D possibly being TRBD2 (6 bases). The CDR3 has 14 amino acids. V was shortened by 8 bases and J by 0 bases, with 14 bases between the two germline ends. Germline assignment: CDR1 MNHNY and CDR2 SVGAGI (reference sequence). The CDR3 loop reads CASLLAEVSYEQYF. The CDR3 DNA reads TGTGCCAGCCTTTTAGCGGAGGTCTCCTACGAGCAGTACTTC.

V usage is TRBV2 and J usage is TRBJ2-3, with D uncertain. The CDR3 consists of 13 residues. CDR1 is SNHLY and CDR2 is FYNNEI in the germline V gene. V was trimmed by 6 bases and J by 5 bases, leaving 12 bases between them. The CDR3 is CASSRQGVDTQYF. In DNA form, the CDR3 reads TGTGCCAGCAGCAGACAAGGTGTAGATACGCAGTATTTT.

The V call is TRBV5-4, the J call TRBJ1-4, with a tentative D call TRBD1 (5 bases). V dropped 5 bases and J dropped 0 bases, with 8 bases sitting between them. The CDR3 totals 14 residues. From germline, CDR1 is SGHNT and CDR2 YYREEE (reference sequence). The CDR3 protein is CASSTGATNEKLFF. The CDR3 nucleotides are TGTGCCAGCAGTACAGGCGCAACTAATGAAAAACTGTTTTTT.

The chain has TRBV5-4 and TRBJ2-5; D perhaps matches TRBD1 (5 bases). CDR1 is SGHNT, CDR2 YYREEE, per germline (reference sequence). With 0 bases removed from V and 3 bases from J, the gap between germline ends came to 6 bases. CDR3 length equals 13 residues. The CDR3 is CASSLGQKETQYF. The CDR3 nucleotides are TGTGCCAGCAGCTTGGGACAGAAAGAGACCCAGTACTTC.

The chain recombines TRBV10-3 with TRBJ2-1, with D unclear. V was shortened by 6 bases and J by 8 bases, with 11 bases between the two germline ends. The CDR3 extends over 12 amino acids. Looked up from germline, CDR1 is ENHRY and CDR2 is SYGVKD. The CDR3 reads CAISVNRDEQFF. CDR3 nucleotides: TGTGCCATCAGCGTAAACCGGGATGAGCAGTTCTTC.

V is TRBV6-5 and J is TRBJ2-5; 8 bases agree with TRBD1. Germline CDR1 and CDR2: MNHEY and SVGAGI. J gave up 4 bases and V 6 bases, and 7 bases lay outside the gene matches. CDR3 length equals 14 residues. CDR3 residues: CASRSGQAPETQYF. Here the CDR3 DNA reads TGTGCCAGCAGGTCGGGACAGGCACCAGAGACCCAGTACTTC.

The CDR3 spells CASSYSVSVASSPLHF. CDR3 coding DNA: TGTGCCAGCAGTTACTCAGTATCAGTTGCCAGCTCACCCCTCCACTTT. This chain links TRBV6-6 with TRBJ1-6; no clear D. The germline V gene encodes CDR1 MNHNY and CDR2 SVGAGI (reference sequence). The CDR3 runs to 16 residues. V dropped 0 bases and J dropped 10 bases, with 16 bases sitting between them.

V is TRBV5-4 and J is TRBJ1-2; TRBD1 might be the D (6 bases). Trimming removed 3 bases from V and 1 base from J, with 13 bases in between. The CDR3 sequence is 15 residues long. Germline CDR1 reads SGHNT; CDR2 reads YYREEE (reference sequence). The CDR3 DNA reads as TGTGCCAGCAGCTCCAGGAGGGGGGTTAACTATGGCTACACCTTC. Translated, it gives CASSSRRGVNYGYTF.

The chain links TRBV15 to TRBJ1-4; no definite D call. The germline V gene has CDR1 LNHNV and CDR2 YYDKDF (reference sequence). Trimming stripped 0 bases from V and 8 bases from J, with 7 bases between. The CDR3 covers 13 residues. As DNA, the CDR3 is TGTGCCACCAGCAGAGATATCCCGGAAAAACTGTTTTTT. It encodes CATSRDIPEKLFF.

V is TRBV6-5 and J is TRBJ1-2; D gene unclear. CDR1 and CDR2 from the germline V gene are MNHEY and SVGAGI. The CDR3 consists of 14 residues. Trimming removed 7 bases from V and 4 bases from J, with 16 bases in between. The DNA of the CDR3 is TGTGCCAGCAAACCACTAGGTGCGGGCTATGGCTACACCTTC. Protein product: CASKPLGAGYGYTF.

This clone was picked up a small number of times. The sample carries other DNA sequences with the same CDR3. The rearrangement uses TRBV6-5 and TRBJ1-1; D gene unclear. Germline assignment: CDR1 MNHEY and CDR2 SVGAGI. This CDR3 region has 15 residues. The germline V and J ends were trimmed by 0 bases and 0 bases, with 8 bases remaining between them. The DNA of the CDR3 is TGTGCCAGCAGTTACTCTAAGGCAGTGAACACTGAAGCTTTCTTT. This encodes CASSYSKAVNTEAFF.

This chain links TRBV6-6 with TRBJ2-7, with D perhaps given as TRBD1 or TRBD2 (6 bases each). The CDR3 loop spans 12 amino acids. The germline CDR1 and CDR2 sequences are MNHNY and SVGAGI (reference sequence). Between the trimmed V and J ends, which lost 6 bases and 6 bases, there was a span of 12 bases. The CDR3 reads CASSPPGAEQYF. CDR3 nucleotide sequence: TGTGCCAGCAGCCCGCCGGGGGCCGAGCAGTACTTC.

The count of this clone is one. This CDR3 reads CSATGTGPLTF. As DNA, the CDR3 is TGCAGTGCCACCGGGACAGGGCCCCTCACCTTC. V is TRBV20-1 and J is TRBJ1-2, with 9 bases that match TRBD1. J was trimmed by 13 bases and V by 6 bases; bases with no gene match: 9. Germline lookup yields CDR1 DFQATT and CDR2 SNEGSKA (reference sequence). The CDR3 totals 11 residues.